One and the same sample provided the 10 T cell receptor beta chains below, sequenced in a study of blood T cell repertoires in COVID-19. Sequenced by immunoSEQ multiplex PCR; TCRdb stores in-frame clones only, minus some. The sample has 240,000 or so clones; about 89% are singletons. The sequenced sample consisted of PBMCs or T cells enriched from blood (not recorded which). The receptor set was obtained from a man between 40 and 49 years old who had recovered from COVID-19.

The CDR3 DNA is TGTGCCAGCACCCTAGGGGGGGCCACAGATACGCAGTATTTT. Its protein is CASTLGGATDTQYF. The chain links TRBV7-3 to TRBJ2-3, with a weak D call TRBD2 (7 bases). V was trimmed by 7 bases and J by 2 bases, leaving 13 bases between them. The length of the CDR3 is 14 residues. The germline V gene has CDR1 SGHTA and CDR2 FQGTGA. Looking up the rest from reference TRBV7-3 and TRBJ2-3 gives the full variable domain: GAGVSQTPSNKVTEKGKYVELRCDPISGHTALYWYRQSLGQGPEFLIYFQGTGAADDSGLPNDRFFAVRPEGSVSTLKIQRTERGDSAVYLCASTLGGATDTQYFGPGTRLTVL.

This chain uses TRBV6-5 with TRBJ1-2; 8 bases line up with TRBD1. Trimming cost V 7 bases and J 7 bases; bases outside gene matches: 8. The germline CDR1 and CDR2 sequences are MNHEY and SVGAGI. This CDR3 region has 13 residues. Written as DNA, the CDR3 is TGTGCCAGCAAGAACAGGGGGTTTAGTGGCTACACCTTC. Translation: CASKNRGFSGYTF.

The chain couples TRBV6-4 to TRBJ2-3, with 7 bases fitting TRBD2. V lost 5 bases, J lost 0 bases, and 8 bases stayed unmatched. In germline, CDR1 is MRHNA, CDR2 SNTAGT. The CDR3 has 16 residues. CDR3 sequence (DNA): TGTGCCAGCAGTCCTTTCGGGCGGGGGAGCACAGATACGCAGTATTTT. Its protein is CASSPFGRGSTDTQYF.

The chain combines TRBV4-1 with TRBJ1-2; D might be TRBD1 (5 bases). Germline CDR1 MGHRA, CDR2 YSYEKL. Trimming stripped 0 bases from V and 3 bases from J, with 20 bases between. The CDR3 loop spans 18 amino acids. The chain's CDR3 is CASSQEDTSKGFYYGYTF. CDR3 nucleotides: TGCGCCAGCAGCCAAGAGGACACCTCCAAGGGATTTTACTATGGCTACACCTTC.

The chain joins TRBV21-1 to TRBJ2-7; the table's D call, TRBD1, has no DNA check behind it. TRBV21-1 is described as a pseudogene. This CDR3 has 15 amino acids. CDR3 amino acids: CASSPATVGHPEQYF. The CDR3 bases are TGTGCCAGCAGCCCCGCGACAGTAGGCCATCCCGAGCAGTACTTC.

This clone was seen just once. V usage is TRBV11-2 and J usage is TRBJ1-1; 10 bases align to TRBD1. This CDR3 comprises 18 residues. The V gene end was trimmed by 1 base and the J gene end by 5 bases; junction bases not matched to a gene: 13. The germline V gene encodes CDR1 SGHAT and CDR2 FQNNGV. CDR3 bases: TGTGCCAGCAGCTTAGCGACAGGCGACAGGGGGCCTGAAACTGAAGCTTTCTTT. It specifies CASSLATGDRGPETEAFF.

J is TRBJ1-3 and V is TRBV2; D perhaps matches TRBD1 (6 bases). The germline V gene has CDR1 SNHLY and CDR2 FYNNEI. Trimming removed 5 bases at V and 2 bases at J, with 10 bases between. The CDR3 spans 14 residues. The CDR3 loop reads CASSYRQAGNTIYF. Here the CDR3 DNA reads TGTGCCAGCAGTTACCGACAGGCTGGAAACACCATATATTTT.

V gene TRBV7-3 combines with J gene TRBJ2-1, with 13 bases matching TRBD2. The CDR3 extends over 16 amino acids. V was clipped by 4 bases and J by 4 bases; unmatched bases: 4. CDR1 SGHTA and CDR2 FQGTGA come from the germline V gene. The CDR3 reads CASSSRGLAGYNEQFF. In nucleotides, the CDR3 is TGTGCCAGCAGCTCCCGGGGACTAGCGGGGTACAATGAGCAGTTCTTC.

The J gene is TRBJ2-2, the V gene TRBV9; TRBD2 aligns across 13 bases. This CDR3 has 16 residues. From germline, CDR1 is SGDLS and CDR2 YYNGEE. Germline trimming cut 0 bases from V and 6 bases from J; bases unmatched to any gene: 2. The CDR3 nucleotides are TGTGCCAGCAGCGTAGTAACTAGCGGGAGGGCCGGGGAGCTGTTTTTT. Translation gives CASSVVTSGRAGELFF.

The CDR3 DNA reads as TGTGCCAGCAGTCAAAGCTTATCCTACGAGCAGTACTTC. Protein: CASSQSLSYEQYF. The J gene is TRBJ2-7, the V gene TRBV12-3 or TRBV12-4; no firm D call. The CDR3 sequence is 13 residues long. V was trimmed by 5 bases and J by 1 base, leaving 9 bases between them.